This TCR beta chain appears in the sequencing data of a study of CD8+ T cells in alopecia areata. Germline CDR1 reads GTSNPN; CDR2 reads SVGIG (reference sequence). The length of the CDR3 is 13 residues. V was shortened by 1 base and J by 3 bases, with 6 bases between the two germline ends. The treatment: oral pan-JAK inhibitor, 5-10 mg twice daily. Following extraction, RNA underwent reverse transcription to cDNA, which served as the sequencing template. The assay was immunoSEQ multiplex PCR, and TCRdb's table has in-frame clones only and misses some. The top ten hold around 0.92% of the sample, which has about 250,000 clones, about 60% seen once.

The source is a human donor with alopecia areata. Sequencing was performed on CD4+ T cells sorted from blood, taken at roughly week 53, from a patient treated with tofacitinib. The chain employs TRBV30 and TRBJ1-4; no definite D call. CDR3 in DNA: TGTGCCTGGAGTGGAGCTTCTAATGAAAAACTGTTTTTT. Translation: CAWSGASNEKLFF.